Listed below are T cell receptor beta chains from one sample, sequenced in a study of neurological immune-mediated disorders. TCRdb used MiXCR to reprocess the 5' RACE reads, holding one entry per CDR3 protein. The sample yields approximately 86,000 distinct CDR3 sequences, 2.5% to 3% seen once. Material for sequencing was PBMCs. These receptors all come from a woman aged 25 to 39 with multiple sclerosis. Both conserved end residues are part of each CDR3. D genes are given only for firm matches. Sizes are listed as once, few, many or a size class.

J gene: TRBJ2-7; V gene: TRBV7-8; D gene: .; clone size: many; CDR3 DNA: TGTGCCAGCAGCCATAATCAGGGCAGGATCGCCAGGGAGCAGTACTTC; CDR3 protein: CASSHNQGRIAREQYF
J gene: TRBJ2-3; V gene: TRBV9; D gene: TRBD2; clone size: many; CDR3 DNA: TGTGCCAGCAGCGTGAAACTAGCGGGAGGGCATGGAGATACGCAGTATTTT; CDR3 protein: CASSVKLAGGHGDTQYF
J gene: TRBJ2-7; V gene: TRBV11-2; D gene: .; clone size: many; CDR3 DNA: TGTGCCAGCAGCTCCTACGGCCGTAGAGGGGACGAGCAGTACTTC; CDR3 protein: CASSSYGRRGDEQYF
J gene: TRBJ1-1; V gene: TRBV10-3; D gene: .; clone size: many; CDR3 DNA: TGTGCCATCAGTTCCAGGGGTCTGGGCACTGAAGCTTTCTTT; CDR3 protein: CAISSRGLGTEAFF
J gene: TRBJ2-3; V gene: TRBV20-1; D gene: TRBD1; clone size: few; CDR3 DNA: TGCAGTCTTAACCGGGACAGGACCACAGATACGCAGTATTTT; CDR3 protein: CSLNRDRTTDTQYF
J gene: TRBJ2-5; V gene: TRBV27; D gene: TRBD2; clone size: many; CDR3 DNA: TGTGCCAGCAGCCCCGGACTAGCGGCCGGGGAAGAGACCCAGTACTTC; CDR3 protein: CASSPGLAAGEETQYF
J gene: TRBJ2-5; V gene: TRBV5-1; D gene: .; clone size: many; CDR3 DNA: TGCGCCAGCAGCTTGGAAGTCCAAGAGACCCAGTACTTC; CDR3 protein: CASSLEVQETQYF
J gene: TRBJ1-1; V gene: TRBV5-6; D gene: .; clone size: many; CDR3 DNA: TGTGCCAGCAGCCCCTCAGTTTCCACTGAAGCTTTCTTT; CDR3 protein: CASSPSVSTEAFF
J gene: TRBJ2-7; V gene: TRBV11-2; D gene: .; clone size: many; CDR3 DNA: TGTGCCAGCAGCTTAGATAGTTCCTACGAGCAGTACTTC; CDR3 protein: CASSLDSSYEQYF
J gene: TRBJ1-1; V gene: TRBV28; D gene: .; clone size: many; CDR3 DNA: TGTGCCAGCCGAGTCAATCGACAGGTCCTTAACACTGAAGCTTTCTTT; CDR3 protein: CASRVNRQVLNTEAFF
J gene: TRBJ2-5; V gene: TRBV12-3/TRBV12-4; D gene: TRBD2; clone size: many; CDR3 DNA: TGTGCCAGCAGTTTCCGGACTAGCGGGAGGGAGACCCAGTACTTC; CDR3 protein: CASSFRTSGRETQYF
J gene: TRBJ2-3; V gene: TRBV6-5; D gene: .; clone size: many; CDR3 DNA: TGTGCCAGCAGTTACACCCCCAACAGCGACCGAAGCACAGATACGCAGTATTTT; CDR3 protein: CASSYTPNSDRSTDTQYF
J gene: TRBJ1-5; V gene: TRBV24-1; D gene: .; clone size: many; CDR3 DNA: TGTGCCACCAGTGATTCGCGGGGGCCTCGGCCCCAGCATTTT; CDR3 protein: CATSDSRGPRPQHF
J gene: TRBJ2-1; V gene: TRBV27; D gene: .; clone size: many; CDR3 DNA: TGTGCCAGCACTGCAGTGGATACGGGAACCTACAATGAGCAGTTCTTC; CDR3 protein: CASTAVDTGTYNEQFF
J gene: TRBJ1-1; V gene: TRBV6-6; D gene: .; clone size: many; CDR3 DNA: TGTGCCAGCAGTCGCGGGACATCGAACACTGAAGCTTTCTTT; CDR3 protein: CASSRGTSNTEAFF
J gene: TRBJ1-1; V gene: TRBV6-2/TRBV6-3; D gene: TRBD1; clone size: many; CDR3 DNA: TGTGCCAGCAGGCCGGGACAGGGTTCGGTGACTGAAGCTTTCTTT; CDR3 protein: CASRPGQGSVTEAFF
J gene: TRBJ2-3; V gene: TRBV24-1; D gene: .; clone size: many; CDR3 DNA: TGTGCCACCAGTGACAGCACAGATACGCAGTATTTT; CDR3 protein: CATSDSTDTQYF
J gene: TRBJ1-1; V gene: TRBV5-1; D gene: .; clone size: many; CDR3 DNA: TGCGCCAGCAGCTTGTATCCGGGCGCTACTGAAGCTTTCTTT; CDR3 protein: CASSLYPGATEAFF
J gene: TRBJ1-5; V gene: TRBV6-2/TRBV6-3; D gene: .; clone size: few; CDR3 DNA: TGTGCCAGCACCTCGGCTGGGGGTCAGCCCCAGCATTTT; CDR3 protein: CASTSAGGQPQHF
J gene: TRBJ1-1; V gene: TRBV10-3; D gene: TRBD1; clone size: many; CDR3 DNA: TGTGCCATCAGGGAGACAGGGGGGAAGAACACTGAAGCTTTCTTT; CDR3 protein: CAIRETGGKNTEAFF